This TCR beta chain was sequenced during a study of human T cells and chemical hapten exposure. TCRdb independently ran MiXCR on the 5' RACE reads; one entry per CDR3 protein. The table lists 81,000 or so distinct CDR3 sequences, approximately 7.7% of them singletons. Blood, whole and unfractionated, served as the source for total RNA extraction. In this sample, this clonotype turned up once. The CDR3 has 12 amino acids. Trimming removed 3 bases from V and 2 bases from J, with 7 bases in between. The germline gives CDR1 SQVTM, CDR2 ANQGSEA. The chain recombines TRBV29-1 with TRBJ2-5; no clear D gene. This receptor was taken from a male donor in good health. Here the CDR3 reads CSVDQQQETQYF. Written as DNA, the CDR3 is TGCAGCGTTGATCAACAGCAAGAGACCCAGTACTTC.